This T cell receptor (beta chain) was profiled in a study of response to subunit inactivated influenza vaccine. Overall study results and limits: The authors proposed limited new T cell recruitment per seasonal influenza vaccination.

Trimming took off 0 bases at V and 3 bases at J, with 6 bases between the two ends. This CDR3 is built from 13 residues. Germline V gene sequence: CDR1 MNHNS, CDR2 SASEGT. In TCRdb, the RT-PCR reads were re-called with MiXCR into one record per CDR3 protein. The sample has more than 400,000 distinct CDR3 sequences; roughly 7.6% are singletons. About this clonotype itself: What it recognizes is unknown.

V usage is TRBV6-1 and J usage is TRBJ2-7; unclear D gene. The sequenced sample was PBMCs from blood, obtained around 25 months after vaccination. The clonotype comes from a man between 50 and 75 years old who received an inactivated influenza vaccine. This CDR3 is CASSEAFHYEQYF. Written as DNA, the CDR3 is TGTGCCAGCAGTGAAGCCTTTCACTACGAGCAGTACTTC.